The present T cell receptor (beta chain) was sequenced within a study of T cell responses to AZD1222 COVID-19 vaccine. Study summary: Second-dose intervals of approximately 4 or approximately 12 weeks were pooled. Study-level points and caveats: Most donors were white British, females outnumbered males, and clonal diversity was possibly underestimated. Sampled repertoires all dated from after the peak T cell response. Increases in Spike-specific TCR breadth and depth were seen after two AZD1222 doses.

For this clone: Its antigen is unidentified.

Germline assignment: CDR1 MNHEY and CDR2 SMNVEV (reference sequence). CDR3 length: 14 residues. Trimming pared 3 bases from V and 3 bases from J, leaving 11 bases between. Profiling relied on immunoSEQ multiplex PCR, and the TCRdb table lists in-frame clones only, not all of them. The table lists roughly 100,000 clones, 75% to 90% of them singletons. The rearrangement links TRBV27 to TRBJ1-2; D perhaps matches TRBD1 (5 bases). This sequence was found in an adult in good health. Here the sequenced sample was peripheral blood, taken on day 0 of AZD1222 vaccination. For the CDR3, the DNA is TGTGCCAGCAGTTTTCGGGGGTTGCACTATGGCTACACCTTC. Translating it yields CASSFRGLHYGYTF.